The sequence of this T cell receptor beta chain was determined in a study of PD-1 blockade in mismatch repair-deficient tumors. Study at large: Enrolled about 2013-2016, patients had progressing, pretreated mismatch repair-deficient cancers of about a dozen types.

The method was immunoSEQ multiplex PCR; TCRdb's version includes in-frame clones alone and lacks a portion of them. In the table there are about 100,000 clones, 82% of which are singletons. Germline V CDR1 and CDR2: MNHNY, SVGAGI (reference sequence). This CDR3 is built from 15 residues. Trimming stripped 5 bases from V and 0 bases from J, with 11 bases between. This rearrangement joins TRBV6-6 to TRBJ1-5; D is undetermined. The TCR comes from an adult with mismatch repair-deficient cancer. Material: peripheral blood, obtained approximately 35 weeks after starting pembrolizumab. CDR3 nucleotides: TGTGCCAGCAGTGCTCGCGTGGGTAGCAATCAGCCCCAGCATTTT. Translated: CASSARVGSNQPQHF.